Listed below are T cell receptor beta chains from one sample, sequenced in a study of shared clonotypes between healthy human individuals. Measured with immunoSEQ multiplex PCR; TCRdb has only the in-frame clones, and not every one. The sample shows fewer than 200,000 clones, approximately 95% of them seen only once. Material: naive CD4+ T cells sorted from blood. Every receptor here comes from a woman aged 25-40 years in good health. Each CDR3 is given with its conserved first and last residue. D genes are given only for firm matches. The size of a clone is reported for some rows only, either as once, few or many, or as a class for expanded clones.

TRBD1	TRBV19	TRBJ1-2	once	TGTGCCAGTACACAGGGGGCGGGCTACACCTTC	CASTQGAGYTF
NA	TRBV5-1	TRBJ1-1	NA	TGCGCCAGCACGTCCGGACCGTCCACTGAAGCTTTCTTT	CASTSGPSTEAFF
NA	TRBV28	TRBJ2-3	NA	TGTGCCTGGTCACGTTACCAGGGAGATACGCAGTATTTT	CAWSRYQGDTQYF
TRBD1	TRBV27	TRBJ2-7	NA	TGTGCCAGCGGAGGTATAGACAGGGGTCACGAGCAGTACTTC	CASGGIDRGHEQYF
TRBD1	TRBV4-2	TRBJ2-7	NA	TGTGCCAGCAGTCCCGGGACAGGGCTTCACGAGCAGTACTTC	CASSPGTGLHEQYF
NA	TRBV5-4	TRBJ2-3	NA	TGTGCCAGCGGCTGGAGGGGTGGGACAGATACGCAGTATTTT	CASGWRGGTDTQYF
NA	TRBV19	TRBJ2-1	NA	TGTGCCAGTAGTATTAACAGGGCCGTGGATGAGCAGTTCTTC	CASSINRAVDEQFF
NA	TRBV11-2	TRBJ2-5	NA	TGTGCCAGCAGCTTCTTTCAGACAGACCAAGAGACCCAGTACTTC	CASSFFQTDQETQYF
NA	TRBV4-1	TRBJ1-5	NA	TGCGCCAGCAGCCAAGATAACAATCAGCCCCAGCATTTT	CASSQDNNQPQHF
NA	TRBV19	TRBJ2-7	NA	TGTGCCAGTAGTAGCAGGATAGGCACCTACGAGCAGTACTTC	CASSSRIGTYEQYF
NA	TRBV5-6	TRBJ1-2	NA	TGTGCCAGCAGCTTGGGAGAAAACTATGGCTACACCTTC	CASSLGENYGYTF
TRBD1	TRBV5-1	TRBJ2-5	once	TGCGCCAGCAGGGCCGGGACAGGGGCCCGGCCTTTAGAGACCCAGTACTTC	CASRAGTGARPLETQYF
TRBD1	TRBV5-1	TRBJ2-7	NA	TGCGCCAGCAGCCCAAGGACAGGGGGCTCTCACGAGCAGTACTTC	CASSPRTGGSHEQYF
TRBD1	TRBV28	TRBJ1-4	once	TGTGCCAGCAGTTTAAGGGGACAGGGTCGGGAAAAACTGTTTTTT	CASSLRGQGREKLFF
TRBD1	TRBV28	TRBJ2-7	NA	TGTGCCAGCAGCCCGAGGACAGGGGGCGTGTACGAGCAGTACTTC	CASSPRTGGVYEQYF
NA	TRBV27	TRBJ2-7	NA	TGTGCCAGCAGTATCCAGTGGTCCTACGAGCAGTACTTC	CASSIQWSYEQYF
TRBD2	TRBV4-1	TRBJ2-1	NA	TGCGCCAGCAGCCACGGAGCGGGAGCTTACAATGAGCAGTTCTTC	CASSHGAGAYNEQFF
NA	TRBV7-9	TRBJ2-3	NA	TGTGCCAGCAGGGAAACAGATACGCAGTATTTT	CASRETDTQYF
TRBD2	TRBV27	TRBJ2-7	NA	TGTGCCAGCAGTTTTCGGACTAGCGGGAGAGTGCAGCAGTACTTC	CASSFRTSGRVQQYF
NA	TRBV10-3	TRBJ2-2	NA	TGTGCCATCAGTGAGCCCACGGGAGTCGACACCGGGGAGCTGTTTTTT	CAISEPTGVDTGELFF
NA	TRBV9	TRBJ2-2	NA	TGTGCCAGCAGCGTAGCTACGGGGACTAACACCGGGGAGCTGTTTTTT	CASSVATGTNTGELFF
NA	TRBV6-1	TRBJ2-4	NA	TGTGCCAGCAGTGAATTTGGCAGGGTTGGAGACATTCAGTACTTC	CASSEFGRVGDIQYF
NA	TRBV18	TRBJ1-4	NA	TGTGCCAGCTCCCCCACAGGTGTGGAAAAACTGTTTTTT	CASSPTGVEKLFF
TRBD1	TRBV25-1	TRBJ2-7	once	TGTGCCAGGCCGGGACAGAGATACACCTACGAGCAGTACTTC	CARPGQRYTYEQYF
TRBD1	TRBV2	TRBJ1-5	few	TGTGCCAGCAGGAGCCGGGACAGGGGCGGCAATCAGCCCCAGCATTTT	CASRSRDRGGNQPQHF
NA	TRBV28	TRBJ2-7	once	TGTGCCAGCAGTCCCCCCCCTCCGGGGCAGTCCTACGAGCAGTACTTC	CASSPPPPGQSYEQYF
TRBD2	TRBV2	TRBJ2-7	NA	TGTGCCAGCATGCGCGCTAGCGGGAGTGGCGAGCAGTACTTC	CASMRASGSGEQYF
TRBD2	TRBV18	TRBJ2-7	NA	TGTGCCAGCTCACCCCCCGGGACTAGCGGCTACGAGCAGTACTTC	CASSPPGTSGYEQYF
NA	TRBV18	TRBJ2-7	NA	TGTGCCAGCTCACCTGGCTCGAGCAACCTCTACGAGCAGTACTTC	CASSPGSSNLYEQYF
TRBD2	TRBV2	TRBJ2-7	NA	TGTGCCAGCGGACTAGGAAACTACGAGCAGTACTTC	CASGLGNYEQYF
TRBD1	TRBV25-1	TRBJ2-5	NA	TGTGCCAGCAGTGATTTGGACAGGGATGGAGAGACCCAGTACTTC	CASSDLDRDGETQYF
TRBD2	TRBV29-1	TRBJ2-7	NA	TGCAGCGTTGAAGATCGTGGGAGGGCCTACGAGCAGTACTTC	CSVEDRGRAYEQYF
TRBD2	TRBV5-1	TRBJ2-5	NA	TGCGCCAGCAGCTTGGGCGGCGGGAGGGCCGGTGAGACCCAGTACTTC	CASSLGGGRAGETQYF
NA	TRBV5-1	TRBJ2-7	NA	TGCGCCAGCAGCTCTGGCAACCACGAGCAGTACTTC	CASSSGNHEQYF
NA	TRBV19	TRBJ1-5	NA	TGTGCCAGTAGTATAGTAGTAGAGAGCAATCAGCCCCAGCATTTT	CASSIVVESNQPQHF
TRBD2	TRBV18	TRBJ2-7	NA	TGTGCCAGCTCACCTACCGCGACTAGCGGGAGAGGCGAGCAGTACTTC	CASSPTATSGRGEQYF
NA	TRBV10-3	TRBJ1-5	NA	TGTGCCATCAGTTCCATAGAGGACAATCAGCCCCAGCATTTT	CAISSIEDNQPQHF
TRBD2	TRBV7-1	TRBJ2-5	NA	TGTGCCAGCAGCCTAGCGGGAGCGTACCAAGAGACCCAGTACTTC	CASSLAGAYQETQYF
NA	TRBV2	TRBJ1-1	once	TGTGCCAACGGCATGACAGGCATGAACACTGAAGCTTTCTTT	CANGMTGMNTEAFF
NA	TRBV6-5	TRBJ2-7	once	TGTGCCAGCAGTTCCCCCGGGACACTTTCCTACGAGCAGTACTTC	CASSSPGTLSYEQYF
NA	TRBV5-6	TRBJ1-1	NA	TGTGCCAGCAGCTTGGTCAGGGGCGCGAGTACTGAAGCTTTCTTT	CASSLVRGASTEAFF